The present T cell receptor beta chain was sequenced within a study of T cells in Graves' hyperthyroidism and ophthalmopathy (dated by TCRdb to the late 2010s). Notes on the research overall: TCR V-J signatures able to tell the groups apart were searched for in a discovery cohort of 100 patients, of whom 40 to 45 had Graves' ophthalmopathy and around 57 had stable Graves' hyperthyroidism. Prospective prediction of ophthalmopathy was tested in an independent validation cohort of 18 to 20 hyperthyroidism patients and around 16 patients who later progressed to ophthalmopathy. The roughly 91 discovery patients were randomly split 7:3 into training and test sets. Thyroid tissue and blood T-cell repertoires from about 6 Graves' hyperthyroidism patients were also compared in the study. After blood sampling, hyperthyroidism patients were treated with methimazole at a starting dose of 30 mg daily, and ophthalmopathy patients were treated with high-dose intravenous methylprednisolone. The paper reports TCR Vbeta CDR3 sequencing of some 140 peripheral blood samples: 43 ophthalmopathy, roughly 74 hyperthyroidism and approximately 17 progressor patients.

Results the study describes overall, beyond this receptor: Most expanded thyroid clonotypes (frequency above 0.001) were also detected in blood, a finding suggesting that blood repertoires may reflect thyroid immune responses. A model built on a 13 V-J signature distinguished ophthalmopathy from stable hyperthyroidism, reaching about 88% sensitivity and 81% to 83% specificity in cross-validation and 80%/75% in testing. In validation, the model predicted progression to ophthalmopathy a median of around 6.5 months before onset, with 65% to 71% sensitivity and 72.22% specificity. No statistical method was used to fix the sample size in advance, and group allocation was not hidden from the investigators.

TCR beta CDR3 regions were amplified from RNA transcripts. The TCR CDR3 was subjected to a first round of RT-PCR using the HTBI primer set and the Qiagen OneStep RT-PCR kit. A second multiplex PCR round built the libraries, followed by size selection and purification. The libraries were sequenced on an Illumina HiSeq2000 using paired-end 100 bp reads. Per the source publication's procedure: SOAPnuke was used to process the raw data, throwing out any read that contained adapters or uncalled bases, had a mean Phred below 15, or lacked an exact constant-primer or identifier match. COPE v1.2.5 was used to merge high-quality paired reads, and clonotypes were defined as unique nucleotide sequences. Clonotypes were aligned to IMGT TRBV, TRBD and TRBJ reference segments using MiTCR v1.1. Only V-J combinations with frequency above 0.0001, covering 98% to 99.2% of repertoires, were analysed. A TCS score was defined as the ratio between F50 (clonal expansion) and ExV (chaos), using BLOSUM62-based TCRdist between CDR3 peptides within each V-J. Welch's t-statistics and random forest reduced roughly 530 V-J features to roughly 13, which were used in a naive Bayes classifier (R e1071). The Morisita-Horn index was used to measure how similar the thyroid and blood repertoires were. TCRdb reanalyzed the raw reads on its own, using fastp at Q25 for trimming and MiXCR for clone calling, and kept in-frame beta chains. CDR3 protein duplicates are merged, each entry listing the most common genes and DNA. The V and J calls follow TCRdb's processing rather than the paper's. This sample has 550,000 to 700,000 distinct CDR3 sequences in its table, and roughly 46% of those were observed once. The ten largest make up 15% to 20% of the sample.

The CDR3 spans 16 residues, from the cysteine through the phenylalanine. Of the read, only the CDR3 DNA is kept; its 48 bases are in frame from base 1. From a lookup of the germline V gene, CDR1 and CDR2 are SGHRS and YFSETQ. Deletion took 1 base off V and 4 bases off J, with a span of 17 bases between the germline ends. Comments on this clonotype: This clone's antigen is unknown. Base quality data are lacking; no much larger clone is found one base away.

Any patient with an uncontrolled infection, another autoimmune disease, pregnancy or lactation was excluded. Diagnoses were based on clinical symptoms, serum thyroxine and TRAb, thyroid ultrasound and orbital computed tomography. Trizol reagent was used to extract total RNA, and RNA quality was then checked on an Agilent 2100 Bioanalyzer. The source material was peripheral blood or thyroid tissue (not recorded which). The sequence derives from an adult woman with Graves' disease, either hyperthyroidism or ophthalmopathy (not recorded which). Here the chain combines TRBV5-1 and TRBJ1-1; a weak D assignment points to TRBD1 (5 bases agree). CDR3 sequence: CASSLLGGAGSTEAFF. The DNA reads TGCGCCAGCAGCTTGCTGGGCGGGGCAGGGAGCACTGAAGCTTTCTTT.